The rows below give T cell receptor beta chains drawn from one sample of a study of blood T cells in healthy people across ages. TCRdb ran MiXCR on the 5' RACE reads and lists one entry per CDR3 protein. The table shows approximately 800,000 distinct CDR3 sequences, with 56% occurring only once. Sequencing used blood. These receptors were obtained from a middle-aged man in good health. Both conserved end residues are trimmed from each CDR3. A D gene is named only where the DNA matches it firmly. Some rows mark clone size as missing; the rest say once, few, many or name a class of expanded clone.

d_call	clone_size	v_call	cdr3_aa
NA	once	TRBV27	ASSFGVGGYEQY
NA	NA	TRBV7-3	ASSLTVGEEAF
NA	once	TRBV6-1	ASSRMSLWTQY
NA	once	TRBV2	ATQIKNLNTEAF
NA	NA	TRBV20-1	SAFDGAKNIQY
NA	NA	TRBV27	ASGSGGSYNEQF
TRBD1	few	TRBV29-1	SALDRGSPYEQY
TRBD2	NA	TRBV5-5	ASSIMGLAVTDTQY
TRBD1	NA	TRBV6-1	ASSDRAMNTEAF
NA	few	TRBV11-2	ASSLGLIRGTLNEQF
TRBD1	NA	TRBV13	ASSPGTGPHEQY
NA	NA	TRBV20-1	SARARPGGISYT
NA	NA	TRBV27	ASRYRQAGSEAF
NA	NA	TRBV4-3	ASSPHTGIPLSGANVLT
NA	few	TRBV28	ASSALSHGYT
NA	NA	TRBV20-1	SATPQDYNYGYT
TRBD1	many	TRBV12-3/TRBV12-4	ASSRDSNYGYT
NA	NA	TRBV29-1	SVRKDTTYNEQY
NA	few	TRBV7-9	ASSLGYGEETQY
NA	NA	TRBV15	ATSNSGGFQETQY
NA	NA	TRBV20-1	SARAYDGQPWGEQY
TRBD1	NA	TRBV14	ASSQERDRGRITDNEQF
NA	few	TRBV10-3	AIRKDTLGTEAF
NA	once	TRBV7-2	ASSLVGGGSGTREQF
NA	NA	TRBV4-2	ASSQEGDIGRY
NA	NA	TRBV5-6	ASSLRAPGWDYGYT
TRBD2	few	TRBV7-6	ASSPPASGGRSDTQY
TRBD1	few	TRBV12-3/TRBV12-4	ASRSTGGQGETQY
TRBD1	few	TRBV4-2	ASSQGDRVDQPQH
NA	NA	TRBV5-8	ASRMGNNIQY
NA	NA	TRBV6-2/TRBV6-3	ASRYLGTPYNEQF
NA	NA	TRBV29-1	SVTGGSPDTQY
NA	few	TRBV29-1	SVEDPGEKLETQY
NA	NA	TRBV20-1	SARDVGPLGNEQF
TRBD2	NA	TRBV4-1	ASSQDGTSAQETQY
NA	few	TRBV7-2	ASSWRPLGNTDTQY
NA	NA	TRBV7-2	ASSLPRYNTEAF
TRBD2	few	TRBV10-3	AISGSSGRAPEQY
TRBD2	NA	TRBV20-1	SATTGLAPSTDTQY
NA	few	TRBV7-2	ASSLGATSSYEQY
TRBD1	NA	TRBV27	ASSLKGGSFYGYT
TRBD1	NA	TRBV14	ASSQIFTGGATGANVLT
TRBD1	NA	TRBV5-1	ASNLGQGPDTQY
NA	few	TRBV7-6	ASRGDSTDTQY
TRBD2	few	TRBV25-1	ASSETGGPGANVLT
TRBD2	NA	TRBV5-1	ASSLALAGERQSSYNEQF
TRBD2	NA	TRBV5-5	ASSPRGTSGSGAYEQY
NA	NA	TRBV7-9	ASIPERYTDTQY
TRBD2	NA	TRBV6-1	ASRRLAPQFNEQF
NA	NA	TRBV12-3/TRBV12-4	ASSVRGIYEQY
NA	NA	TRBV11-2	ASSFNRTLAYEQY
NA	few	TRBV29-1	SVSSGENEQY
NA	few	TRBV7-2	ASSRPLGAGPNSPLH
TRBD1	few	TRBV7-3	ASSLQGKEARETQY
TRBD1	NA	TRBV6-6	ASTRQGSTGNTIY
TRBD2	NA	TRBV28	ASGRSVSGGEETQY
TRBD1	NA	TRBV12-5	ASGLPTGDPNTGELF
TRBD1	NA	TRBV29-1	SVAQGTGYEQY
NA	NA	TRBV7-2	ASSPQGGVIGYT
NA	NA	TRBV18	ASSPTQLGYNEQF